This TCR beta chain was captured in a study of T cell responses to AZD1222 COVID-19 vaccine. In the study overall: Pooled together were second doses at about 4 or about 12 weeks.

Assay used: immunoSEQ multiplex PCR; TCRdb lists only in-frame clones, some missing. Of 150,000 to 160,000 clones in the sample, more than 75% were seen once. Trimming left V 4 bases short and J 1 base short, with 14 bases between. Looked up from germline, CDR1 is SGHNT and CDR2 is YYREEE (reference sequence). The CDR3 length is 15 residues. With regard to this clone: Its target is unknown.

General observations from the study: Clonal diversity may have been underestimated, and the donors were mostly white British, with more females than males. The number of AZD1222 recipients seropositive at baseline was only 6 or 7. Repertoire sampling was restricted to post-peak T cell response timepoints.

The J gene is TRBJ1-1, the V gene TRBV5-4; D gene unclear. The sequenced sample was peripheral blood, obtained on day 0 of AZD1222 vaccination. This TCR was recovered from an adult in good health. CDR3 sequence (DNA): TGTGCCAGCAGCCCGCCAACCGGCAGGAACACTGAAGCTTTCTTT. It translates to CASSPPTGRNTEAFF. Full variable domain (outside the CDR3, taken from reference TRBV5-4 and TRBJ1-1): ETGVTQSPTHLIKTRGQQVTLRCSSQSGHNTVSWYQQALGQGPQFIFQYYREEENGRGNFPPRFSGLQFPNYSSELNVNALELDDSALYLCASSPPTGRNTEAFFGQGTRLTVV.